The 26 T cell receptor beta chains listed next were all sequenced from one sample in a study of CD8 T cells in ankylosing spondylitis. Via MiXCR, TCRdb re-called the 5' RACE reads, giving one row per CDR3 protein. This sample has about 310,000 distinct CDR3 sequences, with 20% found just once. What was sequenced was blood, either unsorted or a sorted T cell fraction (not recorded which). The receptors stem from a female donor with ankylosing spondylitis or in good health (not recorded which).

This clonotype was counted at least ten times. J is TRBJ1-6 and V is TRBV20-1; no reliable D call. Per germline, CDR1 DFQATT and CDR2 SNEGSKA (reference sequence). The germline V and J ends were trimmed by 6 bases and 5 bases, with 8 bases remaining between them. This CDR3 region has 12 residues. The CDR3, as DNA: TGCAGTGCGCCCCTGAATAATTCACCCCTCCACTTT. As protein: CSAPLNNSPLHF.

This chain connects TRBV7-3 to TRBJ2-5, with D perhaps TRBD2 (6 bases). From germline, CDR1 is SGHTA and CDR2 FQGTGA. The CDR3 contains 15 residues. V shed 5 bases and J shed 5 bases, with 18 bases lying between them. The CDR3 region has the DNA TGTGCCAGCAGCCCGGGGACTGAGGGGAGGGAGACCCAGTACTTC. Amino acid sequence: CASSPGTEGRETQYF.

Only a few counts were recorded for this clonotype. The rearrangement joins TRBV24-1 to TRBJ2-1; tentative D call: TRBD1 (5 bases). This CDR3 has 12 amino acids. V lost 3 bases and J lost 9, with 8 bases in between. Germline CDR1 is KGHDR and CDR2 is SFDVKD. The CDR3 protein is CATSDPGFEQFF. CDR3 DNA sequence: TGTGCCACCAGTGATCCAGGGTTTGAGCAGTTCTTC.

The rearrangement links TRBV12-3 or TRBV12-4 to TRBJ2-3; D possibly matches TRBD1 or TRBD2 (5 bases each). The V end was cut by 3 bases, the J end by 7 bases, with 8 bases between. The CDR3 has 12 residues. As DNA, the CDR3 is TGTGCCAGCAGTTTCCAGGGACATACGCAGTATTTT. Its protein product is CASSFQGHTQYF.

The genes are TRBV18 and TRBJ1-2; D remains unclear. The length of the CDR3 is 14 residues. The V gene lost 6 bases and the J gene lost 7 bases, with 18 bases spanning the gap. Germline CDR1 and CDR2: KGHSH and LQKENI. The CDR3 here is CASSPSRGPAGYTF. CDR3 sequence (DNA): TGTGCCAGCTCCCCGTCCCGGGGTCCGGCTGGCTACACCTTC.

This clonotype has at least ten counts. The CDR3 DNA sequence: TGTGCCAGCAGTCCTCCCTGGACAGGGTCCTACAATGAGCAGTTCTTC. Translating it yields CASSPPWTGSYNEQFF. J is TRBJ2-1 and V is TRBV12-3 or TRBV12-4; 8 bases line up with TRBD1. This CDR3 spans 16 amino acids. The J segment lost 1 base and the V segment lost 5 bases, leaving 7 bases of the junction unmatched.

This clonotype was found a few times. The chain couples TRBV12-3 or TRBV12-4 to TRBJ2-3, with TRBD2 identical over 11 bases. The CDR3 has 17 amino acids. J lost 4 bases, V lost 6 bases, and 12 bases had no gene match. Here the CDR3 reads CASSRGRLAGGADTQYF. The CDR3 DNA sequence: TGTGCCAGCAGCCGGGGCCGGCTAGCGGGAGGAGCAGATACGCAGTATTTT.

The table lists this clonotype with many counts. This chain links TRBV7-2 with TRBJ1-5, with D maybe TRBD1 (5 bases). This CDR3 comprises 13 residues. Germline loops: CDR1 SGHTA, CDR2 FQGNSA. V gave up 1 base and J gave up 5 bases, with 6 bases separating them. This CDR3 reads CASSLVRDQPQHF. CDR3 sequence (DNA): TGTGCCAGCAGCTTAGTCAGGGATCAGCCCCAGCATTTT.

The chain joins TRBV12-3 or TRBV12-4 to TRBJ2-7, with TRBD2 matching 10 bases. CDR3 length: 14 amino acids. The ends lost 10 bases at V and 7 bases at J; junction bases unmatched: 13. CDR3 loop: CAINKAGGLSEQYF. As DNA, the CDR3 is TGTGCCATCAACAAAGCGGGAGGGCTTAGTGAGCAGTACTTC.

This clonotype appeared many times. This chain links TRBV5-1 with TRBJ2-7; D unresolved. From germline, CDR1 is SGHRS and CDR2 YFSETQ. The CDR3 is 14 residues long. V was trimmed by 0 bases and J by 3 bases, leaving 10 bases between them. Here the CDR3 DNA reads TGCGCCAGCAGCTTGGAGCAAGGCTTCTACGAGCAGTACTTC. Its translation: CASSLEQGFYEQYF.

This clonotype was counted ten times or more. The chain combines TRBV20-1 with TRBJ2-1; D may correspond to TRBD1 or TRBD2 (5 bases each). CDR1 and CDR2 from the germline V gene are DFQATT and SNEGSKA (reference sequence). There are 12 residues in the CDR3. The V and J ends lost 4 bases and 10 bases respectively, with 14 bases between them. The CDR3 sequence is CSATRDHLEQFF. Written as DNA, the CDR3 is TGCAGTGCTACCCGGGACCACCTAGAGCAGTTCTTC.

The sample holds a few counts of this clonotype. V is TRBV5-1 and J is TRBJ1-4, with 7 bases aligning to TRBD1. This CDR3 has 15 amino acids. Germline values: CDR1 SGHRS, CDR2 YFSETQ. J lost 7 bases, V lost 0 bases, and 6 bases had no gene match. The CDR3 region has the DNA TGCGCCAGCAGCTTGGGCGCGACAGGGTCTGAAAAACTGTTTTTT. Protein: CASSLGATGSEKLFF.

The chain carries TRBV3-1 and TRBJ2-7, with D perhaps matching TRBD1 (6 bases). Germline V gives CDR1 LGHDT, CDR2 YNNKEL (reference sequence). V dropped 1 base and J dropped 5 bases, with 12 bases sitting between them. The CDR3 extends over 14 amino acids. CDR3 DNA: TGTGCCAGCAGCCAAGTGGGGGCCCGCCACGAGCAGTACTTC. Protein product: CASSQVGARHEQYF.

V usage is TRBV7-6 and J usage is TRBJ2-2, with D possibly called TRBD1 or TRBD2 (6 bases each). This CDR3 comprises 15 residues. From germline, CDR1 is SGHVS and CDR2 FNYEAQ. Trimming took off 5 bases at V and 5 bases at J, with 15 bases between the two ends. CDR3 sequence (DNA): TGTGCCAGCAGCGGGCGACTAGGGGGGACCGGGGAGCTGTTTTTT. Amino acid sequence: CASSGRLGGTGELFF.

The sample holds a few counts of this clonotype. V and J are TRBV25-1 and TRBJ1-4, with 10 bases identical to TRBD1. V lost 6 bases to trimming and J lost 8 bases; unmatched junction nucleotides: 9. The CDR3 spans 15 residues. Germline CDR1 reads MGHDK; CDR2 reads SYGVNS. CDR3 in amino acids: CASSQRTGGWEKLFF. In nucleotides, the CDR3 is TGTGCCAGCAGCCAGAGGACAGGGGGGTGGGAAAAACTGTTTTTT.

The chain links TRBV28 to TRBJ2-1; D remains ambiguous. This CDR3 is built from 14 residues. Trimming pared 4 bases from V and 3 bases from J, leaving 10 bases between. The germline V gene encodes CDR1 MDHEN and CDR2 SYDVKM. This CDR3 reads CASSSPVVYNEQFF. The CDR3 DNA reads as TGTGCCAGCAGTTCCCCCGTCGTCTACAATGAGCAGTTCTTC.

This clonotype came up many times. V is TRBV20-1 and J is TRBJ1-3; D perhaps matches TRBD1 (6 bases). The CDR3 consists of 13 residues. CDR1 is DFQATT, CDR2 SNEGSKA, per germline (reference sequence). The ends were cut back, 2 bases at V and 2 bases at J, with 7 bases in the middle. CDR3 in DNA: TGCAGTGCTAGAAGACAGGCTGGAAACACCATATATTTT. The encoded protein is CSARRQAGNTIYF.

In this sample, this clonotype turned up once. The chain employs TRBV7-2 and TRBJ2-3; D is possibly TRBD2 (6 bases). The CDR3 is 15 amino acids. Trimming stripped 4 bases from V and 3 bases from J, with 14 bases between. Germline CDR1 is SGHTA and CDR2 is FQGNSA. The CDR3 protein is CASSYTGTQTDTQYF. In nucleotides, the CDR3 is TGTGCCAGCAGCTACACCGGGACTCAAACAGATACGCAGTATTTT.

The V gene is TRBV7-2, the J gene TRBJ1-2; D possibly corresponds to TRBD1 (6 bases). Trimming took 1 base from V and 2 from J, leaving 8 bases between them. This CDR3 spans 14 amino acids. Germline V gives CDR1 SGHTA, CDR2 FQGNSA. The CDR3 DNA reads as TGTGCCAGCAGCTTAGGGGGGCCAAACTATGGCTACACCTTC. As protein: CASSLGGPNYGYTF.

The chain joins TRBV20-1 to TRBJ2-1; D is ambiguous. The V gene's germline CDR1 is DFQATT and CDR2 SNEGSKA (reference sequence). The CDR3 runs to 13 residues. The ends were cut back, 3 bases at V and 4 bases at J, with 10 bases in the middle. CDR3 in amino acids: CSASPTVYNEQFF. The CDR3 region has the DNA TGCAGTGCTAGCCCCACTGTTTACAATGAGCAGTTCTTC.

This clonotype was seen only a few times. CDR3 DNA: TGTGCCATCATCCGGGGTAGGATGGTGGATGAGCAGTTCTTC. Protein product: CAIIRGRMVDEQFF. The chain has TRBV10-3 and TRBJ2-1; D perhaps matches TRBD2 (5 bases). Germline-derived CDR1 and CDR2 are ENHRY and SYGVKD. V lost 7 bases to trimming and J lost 8 bases, with 18 bases between them. This CDR3 spans 14 amino acids.

This clonotype was seen a handful of times. This chain joins TRBV7-2 and TRBJ2-1; 9 bases map to TRBD2. The CDR3 contains 16 residues. Germline CDR1 SGHTA, CDR2 FQGNSA. J was trimmed by 8 bases and V by 5 bases; bases with no gene match: 13. The DNA of the CDR3 is TGTGCCAGCAGCCGCGAGGGGGCGGGAGGGCCACATGAGCAGTTCTTC. It codes for CASSREGAGGPHEQFF.

This clonotype was observed a handful of times. This chain joins TRBV20-1 and TRBJ1-3; unclear D gene. The CDR3 runs 12 residues. Germline assignment: CDR1 DFQATT and CDR2 SNEGSKA (reference sequence). The ends were cut back, 5 bases at V and 5 bases at J, with 10 bases in the middle. The CDR3 nucleotides are TGCAGTGCTTCAAGCGCTAGAAACACCATATATTTT. Amino acid sequence: CSASSARNTIYF.

The CDR3 sequence is CASSPRDDTWYF. DNA for the CDR3: TGTGCCAGCTCACCACGCGACGACACTTGGTACTTC. This rearrangement joins TRBV18 to TRBJ2-5; D not certain. This CDR3 spans 12 amino acids. Trimming stripped 1 base from V and 13 bases from J, with 13 bases between. From germline, CDR1 is KGHSH and CDR2 LQKENI.

V gene TRBV20-1 combines with J gene TRBJ2-1; 11 nucleotides line up with TRBD2. After removal of 6 bases from V and 5 bases from J, the junction contained 9 bases not matched to a gene. Germline-derived CDR1 and CDR2 are DFQATT and SNEGSKA (reference sequence). The CDR3 loop spans 15 amino acids. CDR3 sequence: CSARILLAGDNEQFF. The CDR3 region has the DNA TGCAGTGCGCGGATTCTACTAGCGGGAGACAATGAGCAGTTCTTC.

This clonotype was observed many times. V and J are TRBV6-5 and TRBJ1-2; 9 bases map to TRBD1. The CDR3 loop spans 14 amino acids. The V gene's germline CDR1 is MNHEY and CDR2 SVGAGI. Unmatched junction bases numbered 6, after V lost 2 bases and J lost 8 bases. The CDR3 loop reads CASSYLGDRDGYTF. The CDR3 region has the DNA TGTGCCAGCAGTTACCTTGGGGACAGGGACGGCTACACCTTC.